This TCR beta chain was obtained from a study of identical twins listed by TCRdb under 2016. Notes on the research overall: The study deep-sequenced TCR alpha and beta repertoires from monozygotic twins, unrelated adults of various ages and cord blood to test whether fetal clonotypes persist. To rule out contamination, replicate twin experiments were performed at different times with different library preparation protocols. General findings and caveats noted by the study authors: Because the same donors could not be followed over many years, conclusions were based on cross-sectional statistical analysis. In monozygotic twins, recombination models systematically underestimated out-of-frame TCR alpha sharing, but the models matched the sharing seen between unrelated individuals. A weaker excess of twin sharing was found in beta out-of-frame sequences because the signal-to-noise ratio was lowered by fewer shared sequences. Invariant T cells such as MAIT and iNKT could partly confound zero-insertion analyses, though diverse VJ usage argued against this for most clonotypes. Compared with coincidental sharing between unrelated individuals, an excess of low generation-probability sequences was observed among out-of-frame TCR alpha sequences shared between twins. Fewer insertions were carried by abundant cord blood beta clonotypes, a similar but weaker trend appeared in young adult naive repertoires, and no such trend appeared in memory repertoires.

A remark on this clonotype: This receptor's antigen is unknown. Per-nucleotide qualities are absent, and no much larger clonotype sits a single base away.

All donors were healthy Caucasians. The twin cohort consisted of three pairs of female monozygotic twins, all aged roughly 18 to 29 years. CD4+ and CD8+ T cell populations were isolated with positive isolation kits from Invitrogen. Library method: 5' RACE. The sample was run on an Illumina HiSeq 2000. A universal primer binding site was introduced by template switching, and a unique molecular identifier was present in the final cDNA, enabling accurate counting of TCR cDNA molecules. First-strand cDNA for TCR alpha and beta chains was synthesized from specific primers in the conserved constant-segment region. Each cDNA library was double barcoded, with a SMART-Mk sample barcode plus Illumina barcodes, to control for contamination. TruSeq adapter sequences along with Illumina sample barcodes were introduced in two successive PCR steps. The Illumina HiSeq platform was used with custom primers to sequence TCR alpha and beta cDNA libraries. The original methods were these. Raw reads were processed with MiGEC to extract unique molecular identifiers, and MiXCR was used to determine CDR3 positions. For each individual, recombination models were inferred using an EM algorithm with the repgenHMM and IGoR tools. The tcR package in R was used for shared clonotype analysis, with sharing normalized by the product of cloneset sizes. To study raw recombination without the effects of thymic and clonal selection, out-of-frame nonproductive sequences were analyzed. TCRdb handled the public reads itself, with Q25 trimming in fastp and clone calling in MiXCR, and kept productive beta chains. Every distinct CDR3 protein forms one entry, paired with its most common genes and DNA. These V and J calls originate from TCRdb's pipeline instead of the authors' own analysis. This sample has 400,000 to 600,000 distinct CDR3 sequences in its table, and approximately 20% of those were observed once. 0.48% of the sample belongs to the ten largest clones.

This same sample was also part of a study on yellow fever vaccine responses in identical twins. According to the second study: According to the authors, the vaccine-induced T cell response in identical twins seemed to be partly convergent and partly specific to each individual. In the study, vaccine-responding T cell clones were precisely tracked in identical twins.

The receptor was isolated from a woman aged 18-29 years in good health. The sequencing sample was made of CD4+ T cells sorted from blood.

CDR3 reads: CASSFGDRANEKLFF. The DNA sequence is given as TGTGCCAGCAGCTTCGGGGACAGGGCTAATGAAAAACTGTTTTTT. The chain was built from TRBV11-2 and TRBJ1-4, and 9 bases in between align with TRBD1. The germline V gene specifies SGHAT as CDR1 and FQNNGV as CDR2. V trim: 3 bases; J trim: 3 bases; unmatched bases: 2. From the cysteine up to the phenylalanine, the CDR3 has a length of 15 residues. Of all the DNA, just the CDR3 is kept, 45 bases in frame from base 1.